Below, one TCR beta chain is given with its context. Its antigen remains unknown. Via MiXCR, TCRdb re-called the reads, giving one row per CDR3 protein. Of approximately 630,000 distinct CDR3 sequences listed, approximately 24% are singletons. The data were obtained in a study of T cell repertoires in cytomegalovirus infection. Study-level results: Clonotype analysis showed dominance of the ex vivo response by HLA-C-restricted CMV-specific TCR beta clonotypes.

After removal of 6 bases from V and 0 bases from J, the junction contained 6 bases not matched to a gene. The CDR3 covers 14 residues. CDR1 is DFQATT and CDR2 is SNEGSKA in the germline V gene (reference sequence). The source of this sequence is a human donor in good health (CMV status not recorded). Some clones in this sample may be carry-over from other donors' samples. The J gene is TRBJ2-7, the V gene TRBV20-1, with 9 positions matching TRBD2. The sample comprised CD8+ T cells from PBMCs. CDR3 nucleotide sequence: TGCAGTGCCCCTAGCGGGGAGCACTCCTACGAGCAGTACGTC. Protein sequence: CSAPSGEHSYEQYV.